This T cell receptor (beta chain) was identified in a study of metastatic and nonmetastatic thyroid tumors. Across the study: Thyroid patients, malignant and benign, had repertoires compared across blood and tumor or nodule tissue.

Study-level results: Across blood and tumor, TCR beta diversity in malignant thyroid tumors was reportedly significantly higher than in benign nodules.

Under the authors' procedure: Researchers built a distant-metastasis classifier for papillary thyroid cancer that drew on CDR3 differences across clinicopathological groups. TCRdb re-called the PCR reads through MiXCR. TCRdb's processing, not the authors' own work, is the source of the V and J calls. The table has roughly 29,000 clones, roughly 19% seen once. This clone was recorded a few times. What it recognizes is unknown. An end of the junction does not agree with germline; a read error may underlie this. No treatment of any kind had been given to any patient before thyroid surgery. The CDR3 sequence is 13 residues long. Germline lookup yields CDR1 MNHEY and CDR2 SVGEGT.

Sequencing was carried out using blood. The TCR originated in a female donor with papillary thyroid cancer or a benign thyroid nodule (not recorded which). Some clones in this sample may be carry-over from other donors' samples. V usage is TRBV6-2 or TRBV6-3 and J usage is TRBJ2-7, with TRBD2 matching over 8 bases. CDR3 amino acids: CASSYSGIAGYSF. DNA for the CDR3: TGTGCCAGCAGTTACTCGGGCATAGCGGGGTATTCCTTC.